This entry lists 9 T cell receptor beta chains sequenced from one sample in a study of ipilimumab plus nivolumab after autologous stem cell transplantation. Assay used: immunoSEQ multiplex PCR; TCRdb lists only in-frame clones, some missing. Seen here are fewer than 20,000 clones, roughly four fifths observed once, and the top ten hold around 20%. The sequencing here drew on PBMCs, taken in a trial of ipilimumab plus nivolumab as post-transplant consolidation. The receptors shown here come from a male donor with diffuse large B-cell lymphoma.

This chain links TRBV6-5 with TRBJ1-4; no reliable D call. Trimming shortened V by 5 bases and J by 8 bases, and 12 bases separated the two germline ends. The germline V gene encodes CDR1 MNHEY and CDR2 SVGAGI. This CDR3 contains 13 residues. The DNA for the CDR3 is TGTGCCAGCAGTCTAAAGACTGTCGAAAAACTGTTTTTT. Protein sequence: CASSLKTVEKLFF.

This clone was seen once. CDR3 DNA sequence: TGTGCCAGCAGTTACTCATGGACTGCATCCTACGAGCAGTACTTC. This codes for CASSYSWTASYEQYF. The rearrangement joins TRBV6-5 to TRBJ2-7; D possibly corresponds to TRBD2 (5 bases). Looked up from germline, CDR1 is MNHEY and CDR2 is SVGAGI. Trimming pared 0 bases from V and 1 base from J, leaving 10 bases between. This CDR3 comprises 15 residues.

The chain has TRBV5-4 and TRBJ1-2; 8 bases line up with TRBD1. This CDR3 spans 16 amino acids. CDR1 SGHNT and CDR2 YYREEE come from the germline V gene (reference sequence). After removal of 6 bases from V and 3 bases from J, the junction contained 13 bases not matched to a gene. The CDR3 region is CASTPEVAGGYYGYTF. The CDR3 DNA reads TGTGCCAGCACCCCCGAGGTCGCAGGGGGCTACTATGGCTACACCTTC. Full variable domain (remainder filled in from reference TRBV5-4 and TRBJ1-2): ETGVTQSPTHLIKTRGQQVTLRCSSQSGHNTVSWYQQALGQGPQFIFQYYREEENGRGNFPPRFSGLQFPNYSSELNVNALELDDSALYLCASTPEVAGGYYGYTFGSGTRLTVV.

DNA of the CDR3: TGCGCCAGCAGCTTGTTTTCGGCAGGGACAGATACGCAGTATTTT. It translates to CASSLFSAGTDTQYF. The genes are TRBV5-1 and TRBJ2-3; possible D gene TRBD1, 5 bases. Trimming cost V 1 base and J 3 bases, with 12 bases left between them. CDR3 length: 15 amino acids. Germline loops: CDR1 SGHRS, CDR2 YFSETQ. Full variable domain (rest looked up from reference TRBV5-1 and TRBJ2-3): KAGVTQTPRYLIKTRGQQVTLSCSPISGHRSVSWYQQTPGQGLQFLFEYFSETQRNKGNFPGRFSGRQFSNSRSEMNVSTLELGDSALYLCASSLFSAGTDTQYFGPGTRLTVL.

The J gene is TRBJ1-1, the V gene TRBV9, with TRBD1 matching over 7 bases. CDR1 SGDLS and CDR2 YYNGEE come from the germline V gene. CDR3 length: 13 amino acids. With 3 bases clipped from V and 3 bases from J, the junction kept 2 bases outside the gene matches. CDR3 in amino acids: CASSGQGYTEAFF. The CDR3 nucleotides read TGTGCCAGCAGCGGACAGGGATACACTGAAGCTTTCTTT.

The rearrangement joins TRBV29-1 to TRBJ2-1; no definite D call. The V and J ends lost 7 bases and 5 bases respectively, with 9 bases between them. Germline V gene sequence: CDR1 SQVTM, CDR2 ANQGSEA. The length of the CDR3 is 11 residues. CDR3 sequence: CSGTLHNEQFF. The CDR3 coding sequence is TGCAGCGGTACCCTCCACAATGAGCAGTTCTTC.

The rearrangement uses TRBV11-2 and TRBJ1-1, with no clear D. This CDR3 comprises 14 residues. V shed 5 bases and J shed 2 bases, with 12 bases lying between them. The germline CDR1 and CDR2 sequences are SGHAT and FQNNGV. The CDR3 spells CASSPVQYNTEAFF. CDR3 sequence (DNA): TGTGCCAGCAGCCCGGTCCAGTACAACACTGAAGCTTTCTTT.

The chain uses TRBV7-8 and TRBJ2-3, with D hard to call. CDR1 and CDR2 from the germline V gene are SGHVS and FQNEAQ. Trimming left V 3 bases short and J 0 bases short, with 7 bases between. The CDR3 has 14 amino acids. The CDR3 sequence is CASSFSTSTDTQYF. DNA for the CDR3: TGTGCCAGCAGCTTTTCCACTAGCACAGATACGCAGTATTTT. Based on the CDR3 plus reference TRBV7-8 and TRBJ2-3, the full variable domain is GAGVSQSPRYKVAKRGQDVALRCDPISGHVSLFWYQQALGQGPEFLTYFQNEAQLDKSGLPSDRFFAERPEGSVSTLKIQRTQQEDSAVYLCASSFSTSTDTQYFGPGTRLTVL.

In this sample, this clone turned up once. In nucleotides, the CDR3 is TGTGCCAGTAGTAATCGGGACTATGGCTACACCTTC. This encodes CASSNRDYGYTF. The J gene is TRBJ1-2, the V gene TRBV19; D call uncertain. CDR3 length equals 12 residues. CDR1 and CDR2 from the germline V gene are LNHDA and SQIVND (reference sequence). V gave up 4 bases and J gave up 3 bases, with 6 bases separating them.